The 16 T cell receptor beta chains below all came from one sample that was sequenced in a study of T cell repertoires in cytomegalovirus infection (dated by TCRdb to about 2019). Interpreted using the paper, the treatment or condition label stands for: in vitro stimulation with specific CMV peptide epitopes to enrich CMV-specific T cells. No antigen has been identified for these receptors. Sequenced on an Illumina HiSeq 1500. TCRdb cleaned the public reads at Q25 with fastp, built clones with MiXCR and kept in-frame beta chains. Identical CDR3 proteins give one entry, which carries the most common genes and DNA. A total of a few hundred thousand distinct CDR3 sequences appear in this sample, about 35% of them only once. The ten largest clonotypes hold roughly 13% of the sample. Sequences were derived from cultured PBMCs, sampled from culture after CMV antigen stimulation. These receptors were taken from a human donor in good health (CMV status not recorded). Some clones in this sample may be carry-over from other donors' samples.

The V gene is TRBV5-5, the J gene TRBJ1-1, with a tentative D call TRBD1 (5 bases). Germline CDR1 and CDR2: SGHKS and YYEKEE (reference sequence). The CDR3 is 16 residues long. Trimming pared 2 bases from V and 1 base from J, leaving 15 bases between. In nucleotides, the CDR3 is TGTGCCAGCAGCTTTGGGTCAGGGATCGGGAACACTGAAGCTTTCTTT. This translates into CASSFGSGIGNTEAFF.

This clonotype was counted between two and nine times. The V and J genes are TRBV18 and TRBJ2-1; TRBD2 agrees at 9 bases. CDR1 is KGHSH and CDR2 is LQKENI in the germline V gene. The V gene end was trimmed by 4 bases and the J gene end by 2 bases; junction bases not matched to a gene: 3. This CDR3 region has 15 residues. The CDR3 spells CASSRTSDPYNEQFF. The DNA for the CDR3 is TGTGCCAGCTCACGGACTAGCGATCCCTACAATGAGCAGTTCTTC.

The rearrangement links TRBV6-2 or TRBV6-3 to TRBJ2-3; a weak D match, TRBD2 (5 bases). The CDR3 runs to 13 residues. CDR1 and CDR2 from the germline V gene are MNHEY and SVGEGT. With 5 bases removed from V and 2 bases from J, the gap between germline ends came to 8 bases. The CDR3: CASSHGLTDTQYF. For the CDR3, the DNA is TGTGCCAGCAGTCATGGACTCACAGATACGCAGTATTTT.

This clonotype appeared a few times. The V gene is TRBV15, the J gene TRBJ2-5; D might be TRBD2 (5 bases). Germline V gene sequence: CDR1 LNHNV, CDR2 YYDKDF (reference sequence). The length of the CDR3 is 15 residues. Trimming cost V 3 bases and J 2 bases, with 13 bases left between them. The CDR3 reads CATSSETGRQETQYF. CDR3 bases: TGTGCCACCAGCAGTGAGACGGGGAGACAAGAGACCCAGTACTTC.

This clonotype was seen a few times. The gene calls are TRBV28 and TRBJ2-5, with D tentatively TRBD1 or TRBD2 (5 bases each). The CDR3 runs 14 residues. The V gene lost 3 bases and the J gene lost 4 bases, with 12 bases spanning the gap. The germline V gene has CDR1 MDHEN and CDR2 SYDVKM. The CDR3 protein is CASSFYEGRETQYF. DNA of the CDR3: TGTGCCAGCAGTTTCTATGAGGGGCGAGAGACCCAGTACTTC.

The genes are TRBV7-9 and TRBJ1-3; 7 nucleotides agree with TRBD1. The CDR3 totals 16 residues. Germline-derived CDR1 and CDR2 are SEHNR and FQNEAQ (reference sequence). The trim removed 5 bases at V and 0 bases at J, leaving 7 bases unmatched. Here the CDR3 reads CASSVPRDSSGNTIYF. The CDR3 DNA is TGTGCCAGCAGCGTTCCCCGGGACAGCTCTGGAAACACCATATATTTT. Full variable domain (outside the CDR3, taken from reference TRBV7-9 and TRBJ1-3): DTGVSQNPRHKITKRGQNVTFRCDPISEHNRLYWYRQTLGQGPEFLTYFQNEAQLEKSRLLSDRFSAERPKGSFSTLEIQRTEQGDSAMYLCASSVPRDSSGNTIYFGEGSWLTVV.

The chain uses TRBV20-1 and TRBJ2-7, with unresolved D. Germline CDR1 is DFQATT and CDR2 is SNEGSKA (reference sequence). The CDR3 extends over 15 amino acids. V lost 0 bases and J lost 4, with 16 bases in between. The CDR3 spells CSARDVGGRFYEQYF. The CDR3 DNA sequence: TGCAGTGCTAGAGATGTGGGCGGCCGCTTTTACGAGCAGTACTTC.

The chain recombines TRBV12-3 or TRBV12-4 with TRBJ2-7; D uncertain. This CDR3 comprises 14 residues. Deletions cut 8 bases from V and 5 bases from J, with 19 bases between. The chain's CDR3 is CASALRAPRHEQYF. The DNA of the CDR3 is TGTGCCAGCGCCCTTAGGGCCCCGCGGCACGAGCAGTACTTC.

The chain links TRBV7-2 to TRBJ1-6; 7 bases align to TRBD1. This CDR3 has 14 amino acids. With V trimmed by 5 bases and J by 5 bases, 3 bases remained unmatched. CDR1 and CDR2 (germline): SGHTA, FQGNSA. CDR3 residues: CASSPGTDNSPLHF. The DNA of the CDR3 is TGTGCCAGCAGCCCCGGGACAGATAATTCACCCCTCCACTTT. The full variable domain, completed using reference TRBV7-2 and TRBJ1-6, is GAGVSQSPSNKVTEKGKDVELRCDPISGHTALYWYRQSLGQGLEFLIYFQGNSAPDKSGLPSDRFSAERTGGSVSTLTIQRTQQEDSAVYLCASSPGTDNSPLHFGNGTRLTVT.

This clonotype has only a few counts. The rearrangement uses TRBV12-3 or TRBV12-4 and TRBJ1-1; D ambiguous. V was pared by 6 bases and J by 4 bases, with 3 bases between. The CDR3 spans 10 residues. This CDR3 is CASRGTEAFF. Written as DNA, the CDR3 is TGTGCCAGCAGGGGCACTGAAGCTTTCTTT.

The chain links TRBV7-2 to TRBJ2-1; 9 positions agree with TRBD2. Germline trimming cut 0 bases from V and 7 bases from J; bases unmatched to any gene: 10. CDR3 length: 17 residues. Germline V CDR1 and CDR2: SGHTA, FQGNSA. The CDR3 loop is CASSLAPRTSVGNEQFF. The CDR3 nucleotides read TGTGCCAGCAGCTTAGCTCCGAGGACTAGCGTGGGGAATGAGCAGTTCTTC.

This chain connects TRBV7-8 to TRBJ1-5; D is uncertain. The CDR3 runs 14 residues. Trimming removed 1 base from V and 4 bases from J, with 8 bases in between. In germline, CDR1 is SGHVS, CDR2 FQNEAQ. The CDR3 DNA follows: TGTGCCAGCAGCTTAGAGCGCTTTAATCAGCCCCAGCATTTT. Protein: CASSLERFNQPQHF. Full variable domain (outside the CDR3, taken from reference TRBV7-8 and TRBJ1-5): GAGVSQSPRYKVAKRGQDVALRCDPISGHVSLFWYQQALGQGPEFLTYFQNEAQLDKSGLPSDRFFAERPEGSVSTLKIQRTQQEDSAVYLCASSLERFNQPQHFGDGTRLSIL.

This clonotype was observed many times. The CDR3 DNA is TGTGCCAGCTCCGGACCTACAAGGCCCGAGCAGTACTTC. Translation: CASSGPTRPEQYF. The rearrangement links TRBV7-2 to TRBJ2-7; D is ambiguous. Trimming took off 8 bases at V and 6 bases at J, with 17 bases between the two ends. The CDR3 is made up of 13 amino acids. Germline values: CDR1 SGHTA, CDR2 FQGNSA.

This clonotype appeared a few times. The rearrangement joins TRBV6-1 to TRBJ2-1, with 9 bases identical to TRBD2. Trimming at V came to 6 bases and at J to 7 bases, leaving 13 bases not matched to a gene. Germline lookup yields CDR1 MNHNS and CDR2 SASEGT. CDR3 length equals 16 residues. The CDR3 loop is CASSPYGGRAKNEQFF. CDR3 nucleotides: TGTGCCAGCAGCCCCTATGGCGGGAGGGCCAAAAATGAGCAGTTCTTC.

The chain couples TRBV29-1 to TRBJ2-6; TRBD1 agrees at 10 bases. The length of the CDR3 is 16 residues. J gave up 0 bases and V 3 bases, and 2 bases lay outside the gene matches. Per the germline V gene, CDR1 is SQVTM and CDR2 is ANQGSEA. The DNA of the CDR3 is TGCAGCGTTGAGGACAGGGGGGACTCTGGGGCCAACGTCCTGACTTTC. Translation: CSVEDRGDSGANVLTF.

CDR3 sequence reads: CASSQGAGQIYGYTF. DNA for the CDR3: TGCGCCAGCAGCCAAGGGGCAGGGCAAATCTATGGCTACACCTTC. The chain combines TRBV4-1 with TRBJ1-2, with a possible D match to TRBD1 (5 bases). V lost 1 base to trimming and J lost 4 bases, with 13 bases between them. Per the germline V gene, CDR1 is MGHRA and CDR2 is YSYEKL. The CDR3 runs to 15 residues.